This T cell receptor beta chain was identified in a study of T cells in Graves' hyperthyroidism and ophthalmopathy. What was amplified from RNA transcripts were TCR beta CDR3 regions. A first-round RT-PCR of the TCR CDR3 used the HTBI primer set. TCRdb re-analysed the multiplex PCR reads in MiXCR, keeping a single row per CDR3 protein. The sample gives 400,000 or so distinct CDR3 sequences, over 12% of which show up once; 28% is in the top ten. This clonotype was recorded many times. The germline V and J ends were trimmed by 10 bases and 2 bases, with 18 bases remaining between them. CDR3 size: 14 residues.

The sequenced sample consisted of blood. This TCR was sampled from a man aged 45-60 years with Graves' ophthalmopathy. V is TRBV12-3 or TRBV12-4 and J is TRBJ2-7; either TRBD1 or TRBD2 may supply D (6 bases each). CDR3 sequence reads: CATSIGGRAYEQYF. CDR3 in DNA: TGTGCCACCTCCATCGGGGGCAGAGCCTACGAGCAGTACTTC.